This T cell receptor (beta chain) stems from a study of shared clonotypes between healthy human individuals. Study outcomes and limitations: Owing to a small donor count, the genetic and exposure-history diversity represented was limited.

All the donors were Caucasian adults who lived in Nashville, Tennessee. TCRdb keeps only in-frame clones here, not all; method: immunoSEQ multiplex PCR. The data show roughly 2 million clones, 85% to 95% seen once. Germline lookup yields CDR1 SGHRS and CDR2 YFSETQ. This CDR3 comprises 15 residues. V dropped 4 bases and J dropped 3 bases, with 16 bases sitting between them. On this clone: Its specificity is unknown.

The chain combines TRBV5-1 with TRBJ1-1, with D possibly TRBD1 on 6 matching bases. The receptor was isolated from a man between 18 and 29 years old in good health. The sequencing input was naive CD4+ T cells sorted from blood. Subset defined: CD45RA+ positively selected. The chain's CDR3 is CASSAQARGDTEAFF. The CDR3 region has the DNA TGCGCCAGCAGCGCCCAAGCAAGGGGGGACACTGAAGCTTTCTTT.